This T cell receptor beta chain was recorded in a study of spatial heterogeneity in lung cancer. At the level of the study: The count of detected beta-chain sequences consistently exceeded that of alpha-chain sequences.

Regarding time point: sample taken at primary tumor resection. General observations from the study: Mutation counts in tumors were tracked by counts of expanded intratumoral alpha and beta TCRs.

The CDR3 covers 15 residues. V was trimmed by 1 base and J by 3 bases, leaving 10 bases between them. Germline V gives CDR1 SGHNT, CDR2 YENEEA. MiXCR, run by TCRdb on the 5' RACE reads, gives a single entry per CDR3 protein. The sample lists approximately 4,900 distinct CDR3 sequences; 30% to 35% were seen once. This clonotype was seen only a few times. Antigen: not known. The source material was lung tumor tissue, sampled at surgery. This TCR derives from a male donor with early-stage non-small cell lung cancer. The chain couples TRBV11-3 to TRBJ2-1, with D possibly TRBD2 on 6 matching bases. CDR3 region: CASSLGAGRYNEQFF. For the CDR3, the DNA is TGTGCCAGCAGCTTAGGGGCGGGGCGCTACAATGAGCAGTTCTTC.